This T cell receptor beta chain appears in the sequencing data of a study of PD-L1 blockade in urothelial cancer. Study-wide points: Tumor-associated TCR clones expanded more in blood at 3 weeks in patients with durable benefit. Pretreatment blood TCR clonality under the median forecast improved survival.

With 4 bases clipped from V and 5 bases from J, the junction kept 15 bases outside the gene matches. Germline V lookup: CDR1 SGHRS, CDR2 YFSETQ. CDR3 length: 17 amino acids. Time point meaning: peripheral blood 6 weeks after treatment start. Metastatic or locally advanced urothelial carcinoma was present in the patients. Profiled with immunoSEQ multiplex PCR; TCRdb holds only in-frame clones, not every one. The sample consists of tens of thousands of clones, 88% of them appearing once. As regards this clone: The antigen is unknown.

The specimen was PBMCs, collected around atezolizumab (anti-PD-L1) treatment. The rearrangement joins TRBV5-1 to TRBJ2-3; 8 nucleotides agree with TRBD1. The TCR originated in a man between 60 and 75 years old with urothelial cancer. CDR3 residues: CASSVPGTGLRKDTQYF. In nucleotides, the CDR3 is TGCGCCAGCAGCGTCCCCGGGACAGGACTCCGGAAAGATACGCAGTATTTT. The complete variable domain, with remaining parts taken from reference TRBV5-1 and TRBJ2-3, reads KAGVTQTPRYLIKTRGQQVTLSCSPISGHRSVSWYQQTPGQGLQFLFEYFSETQRNKGNFPGRFSGRQFSNSRSEMNVSTLELGDSALYLCASSVPGTGLRKDTQYFGPGTRLTVL.